These T cell receptor beta chains were read from a single sample in a study of identical twins. MiXCR, run by TCRdb on the 5' RACE reads, gives a single entry per CDR3 protein. Of about 690,000 distinct CDR3 sequences listed, over 5% were seen once; the top ten hold 1.5% to 2%. Sequenced input: naive T cells sorted from blood. These receptors all come from a man between 18 and 35 years old in good health. CDR3s include the opening cysteine and the closing phenylalanine or tryptophan. A D gene is named only where the DNA matches it firmly. The listing skips clone size in some rows; elsewhere it reads once, few, many or a size class.

TRBJ2-1	TRBV7-6	.	.	CASSSARERSYNEQFF	TGTGCCAGCAGCTCAGCGAGGGAAAGATCCTACAATGAGCAGTTCTTC
TRBJ2-5	TRBV12-3/TRBV12-4	.	few	CASSLVRGGLQETQYF	TGTGCCAGCAGTTTGGTGCGAGGGGGGCTCCAAGAGACCCAGTACTTC
TRBJ2-7	TRBV7-6	.	many	CASSLESEGYEQYF	TGTGCCAGCAGCTTAGAGTCCGAAGGGTACGAGCAGTACTTC
TRBJ1-5	TRBV20-1	.	many	CSARSGPKRGNQPQHF	TGCAGTGCTAGGTCCGGACCCAAACGAGGTAATCAGCCCCAGCATTTT
TRBJ1-3	TRBV11-1	.	.	CASTKSARVSSGNTIYF	TGTGCCAGCACAAAATCGGCCAGGGTGAGCTCTGGAAACACCATATATTTT
TRBJ2-7	TRBV28	.	many	CASSFHRWEQYF	TGTGCCAGCAGTTTTCACAGGTGGGAGCAGTACTTC
TRBJ2-1	TRBV20-1	.	few	CSAPRRDEQFF	TGCAGTGCCCCCCGCCGGGATGAGCAGTTCTTC
TRBJ1-1	TRBV12-3/TRBV12-4	.	many	CASSLGGRGTEAFF	TGTGCCAGCAGTTTGGGGGGCCGAGGCACTGAAGCTTTCTTT
TRBJ2-5	TRBV6-2/TRBV6-3	TRBD2	few	CASSAGLAGLPSQETQYF	TGTGCCAGCAGTGCTGGACTAGCGGGATTACCTTCTCAAGAGACCCAGTACTTC
TRBJ2-1	TRBV5-1	.	many	CASREPGPQFF	TGCGCCAGCAGAGAGCCGGGACCGCAGTTCTTC
TRBJ2-2	TRBV27	.	.	CASNPGLAGPNTGELFF	TGTGCCAGCAACCCCGGCTTGGCGGGTCCGAACACCGGGGAGCTGTTTTTT
TRBJ2-3	TRBV30	.	.	CAWTEGVLSTDTQYF	TGTGCCTGGACCGAGGGGGTGCTGAGCACAGATACGCAGTATTTT
TRBJ1-1	TRBV5-1	TRBD1	many	CASSRQGNKNTEAFF	TGCGCCAGCAGCCGACAGGGGAACAAGAACACTGAAGCTTTCTTT
TRBJ2-4	TRBV15	TRBD2	few	CATSRDADGGGNIQYF	TGTGCCACCAGCAGAGATGCGGACGGCGGGGGAAACATTCAGTACTTC
TRBJ2-1	TRBV12-3/TRBV12-4	.	many	CASSIIDEQFF	TGTGCCAGCAGTATAATTGATGAGCAGTTCTTC
TRBJ2-1	TRBV27	TRBD2	.	CASSLYPPGGLYNEQFF	TGTGCCAGCAGTTTATACCCCCCGGGAGGTTTGTACAATGAGCAGTTCTTC
TRBJ1-5	TRBV6-6	.	few	CASTTGGAEPQHF	TGTGCCAGCACCACGGGGGGCGCGGAGCCCCAGCATTTT
TRBJ1-1	TRBV9	TRBD1	many	CASSARDRNTEAFF	TGTGCCAGCAGCGCACGGGACAGAAACACTGAAGCTTTCTTT
TRBJ2-2	TRBV5-4	TRBD2	.	CASSTPSLAGINTGELFF	TGTGCCAGCAGCACGCCGTCTCTAGCGGGAATAAACACCGGGGAGCTGTTTTTT
TRBJ2-5	TRBV2	TRBD1	many	CASRTGGQETQYF	TGTGCCAGCAGGACAGGGGGCCAAGAGACCCAGTACTTC
TRBJ2-1	TRBV6-2/TRBV6-3	.	many	CASSYREQFF	TGTGCCAGCAGTTACCGGGAGCAGTTCTTC
TRBJ2-7	TRBV20-1	.	many	CSAAGLFQYSYEQYF	TGCAGTGCCGCAGGACTTTTCCAATACTCCTACGAGCAGTACTTC
TRBJ1-5	TRBV15	TRBD1	many	CATLDLNTGVGNQPQHF	TGTGCCACCCTCGACCTCAATACAGGGGTAGGTAATCAGCCCCAGCATTTT
TRBJ1-3	TRBV15	.	many	CATSMGETGNTIYF	TGTGCCACCAGCATGGGGGAAACTGGAAACACCATATATTTT
TRBJ1-2	TRBV7-9	.	few	CASSLDIAGDYGYTF	TGTGCCAGCAGCTTAGATATTGCAGGCGACTATGGCTACACCTTC
TRBJ2-5	TRBV5-6	TRBD2	many	CASSLASSGRYQETQYF	TGTGCCAGCAGCTTGGCGTCTAGCGGGAGGTACCAAGAGACCCAGTACTTC
TRBJ2-3	TRBV9	TRBD2	many	CASSPKLTSGVTDTQYF	TGTGCCAGCAGCCCGAAGCTGACTAGCGGGGTCACAGATACGCAGTATTTT
TRBJ2-2	TRBV7-9	.	few	CASSLNRELFF	TGTGCCAGCAGCTTAAACAGGGAGCTGTTTTTT
TRBJ1-1	TRBV6-1	.	many	CASVAIGGSSSNTEAFF	TGTGCCAGCGTCGCGATAGGGGGGAGTTCCTCGAACACTGAAGCTTTCTTT
TRBJ2-1	TRBV30	.	many	CAWSVWSRNHPFF	TGTGCCTGGAGTGTATGGTCTAGGAACCACCCATTCTTC
TRBJ2-1	TRBV20-1	TRBD1	many	CSVPNTGQGYNEQFF	TGCAGTGTTCCAAACACGGGACAGGGATACAATGAGCAGTTCTTC
TRBJ2-1	TRBV6-1	TRBD2	many	CASSQYSGRYNEQFF	TGTGCCAGCAGCCAATATAGCGGGAGATACAATGAGCAGTTCTTC
TRBJ2-3	TRBV6-2/TRBV6-3	TRBD2	.	CASSTSTSGSSTDTQYF	TGTGCCAGCAGCACCTCGACTAGCGGGTCTAGCACAGATACGCAGTATTTT
TRBJ1-1	TRBV12-3/TRBV12-4	TRBD1	.	CASSTNRGKAFF	TGTGCCAGCAGTACCAACAGGGGCAAAGCTTTCTTT
TRBJ1-1	TRBV3-1	.	.	CASSHGTSTEAFF	TGTGCCAGCAGCCATGGAACGAGCACTGAAGCTTTCTTT
TRBJ2-2	TRBV6-1	.	many	CAIRGQNTGELFF	TGTGCCATACGGGGACAGAACACCGGGGAGCTGTTTTTT
TRBJ2-7	TRBV5-1	.	many	CASSLRAFTYEQYF	TGCGCCAGCAGCTTACGGGCTTTCACCTACGAGCAGTACTTC
TRBJ2-1	TRBV2	TRBD2	few	CASLGLAGARRGEQFF	TGTGCCAGCCTTGGACTAGCGGGAGCCCGAAGGGGTGAGCAGTTCTTC
TRBJ2-7	TRBV12-3/TRBV12-4	.	many	CASSEDAYEQYF	TGTGCCAGCAGTGAGGACGCCTACGAGCAGTACTTC